Listed below are T cell receptor beta chains from one sample, sequenced in a study of cytomegalovirus exposure and HLA in healthy donors. Here immunoSEQ multiplex PCR was the method, and the copy in TCRdb shows in-frame clones only, minus some. In total, the table holds about 190,000 clones. Sequencing input: PBMCs. These receptors were obtained from a woman aged 25 to 39 in good health and CMV-seropositive. CDR3s include the opening cysteine and the closing phenylalanine or tryptophan. The order of the fields is V gene, D gene, J gene, CDR3 protein, CDR3 DNA. D genes are given only for firm matches.

V gene: TRBV28
D gene: TRBD1
J gene: TRBJ1-2
CDR3 protein: CASSLGQEYGYTF
CDR3 DNA: TGTGCCAGCAGTTTAGGACAGGAATATGGCTACACCTTC

V gene: TRBV27
D gene: TRBD1
J gene: TRBJ1-2
CDR3 protein: CASSLGQGNYGYTF
CDR3 DNA: TGTGCCAGCAGTTTAGGACAGGGGAACTATGGCTACACCTTC

V gene: TRBV5-6
D gene: TRBD1
J gene: TRBJ2-7
CDR3 protein: CASSFRDRGSYEQYF
CDR3 DNA: TGTGCCAGCAGCTTCCGGGACAGGGGGTCCTACGAGCAGTACTTC

V gene: TRBV6-1
D gene: -
J gene: TRBJ2-5
CDR3 protein: CASRNFGGQETQYF
CDR3 DNA: TGTGCCAGCAGAAACTTCGGGGGCCAAGAGACCCAGTACTTC

V gene: TRBV30
D gene: -
J gene: TRBJ1-3
CDR3 protein: CAWSVLPRSSGNTIYF
CDR3 DNA: TGTGCCTGGAGTGTACTCCCCAGGTCCTCTGGAAACACCATATATTTT

V gene: TRBV2
D gene: TRBD1
J gene: TRBJ2-6
CDR3 protein: CASNTGASGANVLTF
CDR3 DNA: TGTGCCAGCAATACAGGGGCCTCTGGGGCCAACGTCCTGACTTTC

V gene: TRBV2
D gene: TRBD1
J gene: TRBJ1-5
CDR3 protein: CASSNGQGGNQPQHF
CDR3 DNA: TGTGCCAGCAGTAATGGACAGGGTGGCAATCAGCCCCAGCATTTT

V gene: TRBV7-9
D gene: TRBD1
J gene: TRBJ1-1
CDR3 protein: CASSWWDRATEAFF
CDR3 DNA: TGTGCCAGCAGTTGGTGGGACAGGGCCACTGAAGCTTTCTTT

V gene: TRBV7-8
D gene: -
J gene: TRBJ1-2
CDR3 protein: CASSLNQNGYTF
CDR3 DNA: TGTGCCAGCAGCTTAAATCAGAATGGCTACACCTTC

V gene: TRBV5-1
D gene: TRBD1
J gene: TRBJ2-7
CDR3 protein: CASSLGTGGRYEQYF
CDR3 DNA: TGCGCCAGCAGCTTAGGGACAGGGGGTCGGTACGAGCAGTACTTC

V gene: TRBV4-3
D gene: -
J gene: TRBJ2-7
CDR3 protein: CASSQDWTNTYEQYF
CDR3 DNA: TGCGCCAGCAGCCAAGATTGGACTAACACCTACGAGCAGTACTTC

V gene: TRBV28
D gene: -
J gene: TRBJ2-7
CDR3 protein: CASSSQARSSYEQYF
CDR3 DNA: TGTGCCAGCAGTTCCCAGGCACGCAGCTCCTACGAGCAGTACTTC

V gene: TRBV11-1
D gene: -
J gene: TRBJ1-1
CDR3 protein: CASRGGGNTEAFF
CDR3 DNA: TGTGCCAGCAGGGGAGGCGGAAACACTGAAGCTTTCTTT

V gene: TRBV19
D gene: -
J gene: TRBJ2-3
CDR3 protein: CASRRTVPDDTQYF
CDR3 DNA: TGTGCCAGTAGGCGGACAGTACCTGACGATACGCAGTATTTT

V gene: TRBV15
D gene: -
J gene: TRBJ2-7
CDR3 protein: CATSREEERGYEQYF
CDR3 DNA: TGTGCCACCAGCAGAGAGGAAGAAAGAGGCTACGAGCAGTACTTC

V gene: TRBV5-1
D gene: TRBD1
J gene: TRBJ1-4
CDR3 protein: CASSVRDSPNEKLFF
CDR3 DNA: TGCGCCAGCAGCGTTAGGGACAGCCCTAATGAAAAACTGTTTTTT